Here is one T cell receptor (beta chain) with its context. Clones were read by immunoSEQ multiplex PCR, and TCRdb kept only the in-frame ones, dropping some. The repertoire has about 52,000 clones, about four fifths of them found once; the top ten carry 6.5% to 8.5%. This sample stems from a study of blood T cell repertoires in COVID-19. Study-level information: Both acute and convalescent COVID-19 samples were obtained from the United States, Italy and Spain. Nucleic acid was either cDNA or gDNA, and it came from T cells, B-cell-depleted T cells, or PBMCs.

The CDR3 covers 14 residues. V trimming: 4 bases; J trimming: 7 bases; junction bases outside the gene matches: 7. The germline CDR1 and CDR2 sequences are SGHRS and YFSETQ. What was sequenced was peripheral blood. The clonotype was recovered from a man between 65 and 85 years old with active COVID-19. The V gene is TRBV5-1, the J gene TRBJ2-7; 11 bases are a match to TRBD2. The CDR3 loop reads CASSPGLAGREQYF. The CDR3 region has the DNA TGCGCCAGCAGCCCTGGACTAGCGGGCAGGGAGCAGTACTTC.